A selection of T cell receptor beta chains follows, all from one sample in a study of cytomegalovirus exposure and HLA in healthy donors. Assay: immunoSEQ multiplex PCR; the TCRdb copy retains only in-frame clones and omits some. The table shows fewer than 55,000 clones, with about 70% occurring only once. The source material was PBMCs. The receptors derive from a woman between 50 and 59 years old in good health and CMV-seropositive. CDR3s include the opening cysteine and the closing phenylalanine or tryptophan. D genes are given only for firm matches. The listing skips clone size in some rows; elsewhere it reads once, few, many or a size class.

j_call v_call clone_size d_call cdr3_nt cdr3_aa
TRBJ2-5 TRBV5-1 NA TRBD2 TGCGCCAGCAGCCCCGGACTAGCGGGGGAGGCAGAGACCCAGTACTTC CASSPGLAGEAETQYF
TRBJ1-2 TRBV28 NA NA TGTGCCAGCAGTAGTCAGGGCCGTGGCTACACCTTC CASSSQGRGYTF
TRBJ2-5 TRBV5-1 NA NA TGCGCCAGCAGCTCATCGGACACCCAAGAGACCCAGTACTTC CASSSSDTQETQYF
TRBJ2-5 TRBV5-1 NA NA TGCGCCAGCAGCTCCGGTGGGGGCGGGAGTCGGGCGGAGACCCAGTACTTC CASSSGGGGSRAETQYF
TRBJ1-1 TRBV10-1 few TRBD1 TGCGCCAGCAGAGAACAGGACAGGAAGAGCACTGAAGCTTTCTTT CASREQDRKSTEAFF
TRBJ2-7 TRBV19 NA NA TGTGCCAGTAGTATAGGAACCGGGCGGGCCTACGAGCAGTACTTC CASSIGTGRAYEQYF
TRBJ2-7 TRBV19 NA NA TGTGCCAGTAGTATAGGTCGGGGTGGATCCTACGAGCAGTACTTC CASSIGRGGSYEQYF
TRBJ1-4 TRBV28 NA TRBD1 TGTGCCACCAGGGGGACTTCAAGTGAAAAACTGTTTTTT CATRGTSSEKLFF
TRBJ2-5 TRBV9 few TRBD2 TGTGCCAGCAGCGCCGGACTAGCGGGAGTGGAAGAGACCCAGTACTTC CASSAGLAGVEETQYF
TRBJ2-7 TRBV30 NA TRBD2 TGTGCCTGGGGTCGACTAGCGGGAGTCGGCGAGCAGTACTTC CAWGRLAGVGEQYF
TRBJ2-7 TRBV7-2 NA NA TGTGCCAGCAGCTTAGTATCTGAGCAGTACTTC CASSLVSEQYF
TRBJ2-2 TRBV7-7 once TRBD1 TGTGCTAGCAGCTCCGACAGGGTCACCGGGGAGCTGTTTTTT CASSSDRVTGELFF
TRBJ1-1 TRBV19 NA TRBD1 TGTGCCAGTAGTATGTCAGGGGGTAAGCCTGAAGCTTTCTTT CASSMSGGKPEAFF
TRBJ1-5 TRBV7-2 NA NA TGTGCCAGCAGCCCAGAGGGGGTCCAGCCCCAGCATTTT CASSPEGVQPQHF
TRBJ2-7 TRBV15 NA NA TGTGCCACCAGCAGAGATCTGAGCGGTCATACCTACGAGCAGTACTTC CATSRDLSGHTYEQYF
TRBJ1-2 TRBV2 few NA TGTGCCAGCAGCGCCTGGGGGGCAGGGAGGGGTCTCTATGGCTACACCTTC CASSAWGAGRGLYGYTF
TRBJ1-1 TRBV7-2 NA NA TGTGCCAGCAGCCCTGGGACACCGAACACTGAAGCTTTCTTT CASSPGTPNTEAFF
TRBJ2-1 TRBV6-4 NA TRBD1 TGTGCCAGCAGCCCGACAGGGATCGGTGAGCAGTTCTTC CASSPTGIGEQFF
TRBJ1-1 TRBV29-1 NA TRBD1 TGCAGCGTTGACTCGGACAGGGGAGCTTTCTTT CSVDSDRGAFF
TRBJ1-5 TRBV28 NA NA TGTGCCAGCAGGGTAATAGGGGGTGAGGTTCAGCCCCAGCATTTT CASRVIGGEVQPQHF
TRBJ2-3 TRBV4-2 NA TRBD2 TGTGCCAGCAGTCAGACTAGCGGGGGTTGGGGAGATACGCAGTATTTT CASSQTSGGWGDTQYF
TRBJ2-1 TRBV14 NA NA TGTGCCAGCAGCCAACCGGCTGGAGTTCCCTACAATGAGCAGTTCTTC CASSQPAGVPYNEQFF
TRBJ1-1 TRBV7-2 NA NA TGTGCCAGCAGCTTAGACAGGGAGGGTGTAGCTTTCTTT CASSLDREGVAFF
TRBJ2-3 TRBV9 NA NA TGTGCCAGCATGCTGGGGCCGGGCACAGATACGCAGTATTTT CASMLGPGTDTQYF
TRBJ2-1 TRBV28 NA TRBD2 TGTGCCAGCACACGGGGCGGGAGGTCCCACACCAATGAGCAGTTCTTC CASTRGGRSHTNEQFF
TRBJ2-1 TRBV4-3 NA NA TGCGCCAGCAGCCAAGATTTGGGATTTGGGATTGCGGGCAATGAGCAGTTCTTC CASSQDLGFGIAGNEQFF
TRBJ1-2 TRBV7-2 NA NA TGTGCCAGCAGCTTAGCGAGCAAGTCCGAAGGCTACACCTTC CASSLASKSEGYTF
TRBJ2-1 TRBV27 few NA TGTGCCAGCAGCGTAGGAGGGGGGGTATACAATGAGCAGTTCTTC CASSVGGGVYNEQFF
TRBJ2-7 TRBV19 NA NA TGTGCCAGTAGTATCATGTGGGGGCCCGCCTACGAGCAGTACTTC CASSIMWGPAYEQYF
TRBJ2-7 TRBV7-9 NA TRBD1 TGTTCCAGCAGCTTGGACAGGGCATACGAGCAGTACTTC CSSSLDRAYEQYF
TRBJ1-6 TRBV27 NA NA TGTGCCAGCAGTTTATGGGGGAGGGATTCACCCCTCCACTTT CASSLWGRDSPLHF
TRBJ2-7 TRBV10-3 NA TRBD1 TGTGCCATCGGGACAGGGGATTTCGACGAGCAGTACTTC CAIGTGDFDEQYF
TRBJ1-3 TRBV6-5 few NA TGTGCCAGCAGCCTCAGATATACTGGAAACACCATATATTTT CASSLRYTGNTIYF
TRBJ2-7 TRBV7-3 few TRBD1 TGTGCCAGCAGCTTACGACAGGGCAACCACGAGCAGTACTTC CASSLRQGNHEQYF
TRBJ1-4 TRBV2 NA NA TGTGCCAGCAGTCTCGGGGGGGGGCGCCGAGGTGAAAAACTGTTTTTT CASSLGGGRRGEKLFF
TRBJ2-1 TRBV7-7 NA TRBD2 TGTGCCAGCAGCTCGTCTAGCGGGGGGTTCAATGAGCAGTTCTTC CASSSSSGGFNEQFF
TRBJ2-2 TRBV6-5 NA TRBD1 TGTGCCAGCACCTGGGACAGGGGGAACACCGGGGAGCTGTTTTTT CASTWDRGNTGELFF
TRBJ1-1 TRBV30 NA NA TGTGCCTGGAGTGTACACGGGAGCACTGAAGCTTTCTTT CAWSVHGSTEAFF
TRBJ2-3 TRBV29-1 NA TRBD2 TGCAGCGTTGGCGGTAGCGGGGGGAGAGATACGCAGTATTTT CSVGGSGGRDTQYF
TRBJ1-1 TRBV2 NA TRBD1 TGTGCCAGCAGTGACAGGGGGCGGACTGAAGCTTTCTTT CASSDRGRTEAFF
TRBJ1-2 TRBV7-9 few NA TGTGCCAGCAGTTTAAACAGGGAACCTAACTATGGCTACACCTTC CASSLNREPNYGYTF
TRBJ2-1 TRBV6-6 NA NA TGTGCCAGCAGTTCATCTATCTCCTACTCCTACAATGAGCAGTTCTTC CASSSSISYSYNEQFF
TRBJ2-2 TRBV4-3 NA TRBD1 TGCGCCAGCAGCCCGCAGGGGGCGGGTTCGAACACCGGGGAGCTGTTTTTT CASSPQGAGSNTGELFF
TRBJ2-7 TRBV27 few NA TGTGCCAGCAGCCCCGGGGAGCTTACCTACGAGCAGTACTTC CASSPGELTYEQYF
TRBJ1-2 TRBV19 NA TRBD1 TGTGCCAGTAGTAATAGGGACAGGGGATCCTATGGCTACACCTTC CASSNRDRGSYGYTF
TRBJ2-5 TRBV28 few NA TGTGCCAGCCAAATATCAACCGGGTTCGGGGAGACCCAGTACTTC CASQISTGFGETQYF
TRBJ2-2 TRBV7-6 NA NA TGTGCCAGCAGCCCCTGGAGTGCCGGGGAGCTGTTTTTT CASSPWSAGELFF
TRBJ1-4 TRBV7-9 NA NA TGTGCCAGCAGCTTAGGCTCCAGGGGAGGGGTCGCAAATGAAAAACTGTTTTTT CASSLGSRGGVANEKLFF
TRBJ2-5 TRBV6-5 few TRBD1 TGTGCCAGCAGTTTCCTCCGGGACAGGGGACAAGAGACCCAGTACTTC CASSFLRDRGQETQYF
TRBJ2-5 TRBV5-1 few NA TGCGCCAGCAGGACAGGTCCGTCGCAAGAGACCCAGTACTTC CASRTGPSQETQYF
TRBJ1-2 TRBV9 few NA TGTGCCAGCAGGGGTGGACTTAACTATGGCTACACCTTC CASRGGLNYGYTF
TRBJ2-3 TRBV28 NA NA TGTGCCAGCAGTTTCCCCTCTAAGGCCTTTGACAGGGGAGGGACAGATACGCAGTATTTT CASSFPSKAFDRGGTDTQYF
TRBJ1-1 TRBV6-5 few TRBD1 TGTGCCAGCACTGACAAGGGGGCCATCTTCAGTGAAGCTTTCTTT CASTDKGAIFSEAFF
TRBJ2-7 TRBV28 few TRBD2 TGTGCCAGCACGGGAGGGGGGCTTGGGCGCGAGCAGTACTTC CASTGGGLGREQYF
TRBJ2-1 TRBV7-9 NA NA TGTGCCAGCAGCTTAATGGGAGGCAGGGGGAGCGCCAATGAGCAGTTCTTC CASSLMGGRGSANEQFF